A selection of T cell receptor beta chains follows, all from one sample in a study of technical replicates of blood from a few donors. The table came from immunoSEQ multiplex PCR; TCRdb's copy has only in-frame clones and leaves some out. The sample includes 70,000 to 75,000 clones, around 95% of them seen just once. Sequencing used T cells isolated from PBMCs. These receptors came from a human donor in good health. CDR3s include the opening cysteine and the closing phenylalanine or tryptophan. A D gene is named only where the DNA matches it firmly. Clone size is shown for a subset of rows, as once, few, many or a class of expanded clone.

-,TRBJ1-2,TRBV6-1,-,CASRGGADHGYTF,TGTGCCAGCAGAGGGGGGGCAGACCATGGCTACACCTTC
-,TRBJ2-5,TRBV5-6,-,CASSLYGGAGNQETQYF,TGTGCCAGCAGCTTGTATGGCGGGGCAGGAAATCAAGAGACCCAGTACTTC
TRBD2,TRBJ2-1,TRBV28,-,CASSWAGENYNEQFF,TGTGCCAGCAGTTGGGCGGGAGAAAACTACAATGAGCAGTTCTTC
-,TRBJ2-7,TRBV6-5,-,CASSYQGQTYEQYF,TGTGCCAGCAGTTACCAAGGACAAACCTACGAGCAGTACTTC
-,TRBJ1-1,TRBV28,-,CASSFAGKSTEAFF,TGTGCCAGCAGTTTCGCAGGGAAGAGCACTGAAGCTTTCTTT
-,TRBJ1-5,TRBV28,-,CASSLERQPQHF,TGTGCCAGCAGTTTAGAGAGACAGCCCCAGCATTTT
TRBD1,TRBJ1-1,TRBV6-1,-,CASSSGQGNTEAFF,TGTGCCAGCAGTTCCGGACAGGGGAACACTGAAGCTTTCTTT
-,TRBJ1-1,TRBV7-9,-,CASSLGGGRSEAFF,TGTGCCAGCAGCTTAGGCGGGGGAAGGTCTGAAGCTTTCTTT
TRBD2,TRBJ2-7,TRBV27,-,CASSFLGSSGSYEQYF,TGTGCCAGCAGTTTCCTCGGGTCTAGCGGTTCCTACGAGCAGTACTTC
TRBD1,TRBJ1-5,TRBV19,-,CAVTGTGANQPQHF,TGTGCCGTAACCGGGACAGGCGCCAATCAGCCCCAGCATTTT
-,TRBJ1-5,TRBV27,-,CASSSQVKNQPQHF,TGTGCCAGCAGTTCACAGGTAAAAAATCAGCCCCAGCATTTT
-,TRBJ2-3,TRBV28,-,CASSLWGGDSYGTDTQYF,TGTGCCAGCAGTTTATGGGGCGGGGACTCCTATGGGACAGATACGCAGTATTTT
TRBD1,TRBJ2-7,TRBV5-1,-,CASSLDRRQGNDEQYF,TGCGCCAGCAGCTTGGACCGTCGACAGGGGAACGACGAGCAGTACTTC
-,TRBJ1-4,TRBV30,-,CAWSRTPEKLFF,TGTGCCTGGAGTCGGACACCCGAAAAACTGTTTTTT
-,TRBJ2-3,TRBV4-1,-,CASSQVVGLGDTQYF,TGCGCCAGCAGCCAAGTTGTGGGGCTTGGGGATACGCAGTATTTT
TRBD1,TRBJ1-1,TRBV27,-,CASSLSPGGSNTEAFF,TGTGCCAGCAGTTTATCCCCAGGGGGCTCCAACACTGAAGCTTTCTTT
-,TRBJ2-2,TRBV10-3,once,CAISDEDWNTGELFF,TGTGCCATCAGTGACGAGGATTGGAACACCGGGGAGCTGTTTTTT
TRBD1,TRBJ1-5,TRBV6-5,-,CASSRGTGGNQPQHF,TGTGCCAGCAGTAGGGGGACAGGGGGCAATCAGCCCCAGCATTTT
-,TRBJ1-5,TRBV19,once,CASTQFQNSNQPQHF,TGTGCCAGTACTCAGTTCCAGAACAGCAATCAGCCCCAGCATTTT
-,TRBJ1-2,TRBV28,-,CASSFVGRDNYGYTF,TGTGCCAGCAGTTTTGTCGGCAGGGATAACTATGGCTACACCTTC
-,TRBJ2-2,TRBV28,once,CASSPPLATGELFF,TGTGCCAGCAGCCCCCCTTTGGCTACCGGGGAGCTGTTTTTT
-,TRBJ1-2,TRBV5-4,-,CASSLDAGGGYGYTF,TGTGCCAGCAGCTTGGATGCGGGAGGGGGCTATGGCTACACCTTC